This paragraph covers one T cell receptor beta chain sequence. The entry originates in a study of blood T cell repertoires in COVID-19. Study information: PBMCs, B-cell-depleted T cells, or T cells were the source of the cDNA or gDNA that made up the material.

After removal of 2 bases from V and 6 bases from J, the junction contained 7 bases not matched to a gene. The CDR3 extends over 15 amino acids. Authors' data handling: Cell counts per sample came from amplifying reference gene primers. Data came from immunoSEQ multiplex PCR; TCRdb stores just in-frame clones and leaves some out. That table furnishes V, J and clone size, whereas the DNA furnished D and trimming. The sample lists under 300,000 clones; about 91% were seen once. Material: PBMCs or T cells enriched from blood (not recorded which). The sequence was obtained from a human donor in a cohort exposed to, infected with or recovered from COVID-19 (not recorded which). The donor label of this sample is uncertain. V usage is TRBV23-1 and J usage is TRBJ2-5; TRBD1 matches 9 bases. TRBV23-1 is filed as an ORF, its function uncertain. The CDR3 loop is CASSQVDRGGQTQYF. The CDR3 DNA follows: TGCGCCAGCAGTCAAGTAGACAGGGGGGGACAGACCCAGTACTTC.